This T cell receptor (beta chain) was recovered during a study of shared clonotypes between healthy human individuals. Study conclusions and caveats: Generation of non-shared clonotypes was less probable than generation of clonotypes shared by all four donors.

V lost 3 bases and J 2 bases, leaving 18 bases between the germline ends. CDR1 is SGHRS, CDR2 YFSETQ, per germline. The CDR3 is made up of 16 amino acids. With regard to this clone: The antigen remains undetermined.

The repertoire was sequenced with immunoSEQ multiplex PCR; TCRdb's copy has only in-frame clones and lacks some. Of under 2.5 million clones in the sample, around 92% were seen once. This receptor was obtained from a man between 18 and 35 years old in good health. Some clones in this sample may be carry-over from other donors' samples. V usage is TRBV5-1 and J usage is TRBJ2-7, with D possibly matching TRBD1 (6 bases). Sequences were obtained from naive CD4+ T cells from PBMCs. Subset specified: CD45RA+ positively selected. Written as DNA, the CDR3 is TGCGCCAGCAGCTCGAGGGGGACCGGCGAACCCTACGAGCAGTACTTC. It yields the protein CASSSRGTGEPYEQYF.